The entry below gives a single TCR beta chain sequence along with its context. The record originates from a study of OX40 agonist ivuxolimab in advanced cancers. For the study at large: Six ivuxolimab dose levels, 0.01 to 10 mg/kg, were given intravenously every 2 weeks.

TCRdb's copy holds only in-frame clones and misses some; the assay was immunoSEQ multiplex PCR. The sample has 20,000 to 30,000 clones; around three quarters are singletons. Trimming stripped 4 bases from V and 0 bases from J, with 22 bases between. This CDR3 is built from 19 residues. Germline CDR1 and CDR2: SNHLY and FYNNEI. The chain combines TRBV2 with TRBJ1-3, with D unclear. The sequencing used CD4+ or CD8+ T cells sorted from blood, collected in a trial of the OX40 agonist ivuxolimab. The clonotype was recovered from an adult with an advanced solid tumor such as melanoma, head and neck, liver or kidney cancer. The CDR3: CASSVNPPSVRSSGNTIYF. CDR3 nucleotides: TGTGCCAGCAGTGTAAATCCCCCCAGTGTGAGGAGCTCTGGAAACACCATATATTTT.